These T cell receptor beta chains were read from a single sample in a study of T cells in Graves' hyperthyroidism and ophthalmopathy. TCRdb fed the multiplex PCR reads into MiXCR, producing one record per CDR3 protein. This table has about 600,000 distinct CDR3 sequences, around 15% appearing once. Sequencing was done on a sample of blood. The source of these receptors is a woman aged 40-49 years with Graves' ophthalmopathy. CDR3s include the opening cysteine and the closing phenylalanine or tryptophan. Fields, in order: clone size, J gene, D gene, V gene, CDR3 DNA, CDR3 protein. The D gene is left open where the match is weak. A row's size may be missing; if present it is once, few, many or a size class.

>many|TRBJ2-1|TRBD2|TRBV7-3
TGTGCCAGCAGCAATCACCTAGCGGGAGAGGGCAATGAGCAGTTCTTC
CASSNHLAGEGNEQFF
>once|TRBJ1-2|NA|TRBV9
TGTGCCAGCAGCGTAGGTCCGGGGGTGTCTGGCTACACCTTC
CASSVGPGVSGYTF
>many|TRBJ1-1|TRBD1|TRBV2
TGTGCCAGCAGTGATGGGGGACAGGGACGAAACACTGAAGCTTTCTTT
CASSDGGQGRNTEAFF
>many|TRBJ2-5|NA|TRBV20-1
TGCAGTGCTATCGACCAGGGAGAGACCCAGTACTTC
CSAIDQGETQYF
>NA|TRBJ1-3|NA|TRBV7-2
TGTGCCAGCAGCTTAGGACTCCAAAAGGGGTACCTGGGAAACACCATATATTTT
CASSLGLQKGYLGNTIYF
>many|TRBJ1-2|NA|TRBV30
TGTGCCTGGAGTCATGTAGGTGGCTACACCTTC
CAWSHVGGYTF
>many|TRBJ2-7|NA|TRBV5-1
TGCGCCAGCAGCTTGGTAGGCTCCCGTCGTGAGCAGTACTTC
CASSLVGSRREQYF
>many|TRBJ1-5|NA|TRBV19
TGTGCCAGTAGTATGGCCGGGGGGCTGGGTCAGCCCCAGCATTTT
CASSMAGGLGQPQHF
>NA|TRBJ1-6|NA|TRBV13
TGTGCCAGCAGCTTAGGGCTCAATAATTCACCCCTCCACTTT
CASSLGLNNSPLHF
>many|TRBJ2-7|TRBD1|TRBV5-1
TGCGCCAGCAGCATCGGGACAGGGCCCTACGAGCAGTACTTC
CASSIGTGPYEQYF
>many|TRBJ1-3|NA|TRBV18
TGTGCCAGCTCACCGGCCAACTCTGGAAACACCATATATTTT
CASSPANSGNTIYF
>few|TRBJ1-3|NA|TRBV27
TGTGCCAGCAGTTTATCGGGGGGTGGGGTGTTCTCTGGAAACACCATATATTTT
CASSLSGGGVFSGNTIYF
>NA|TRBJ2-3|NA|TRBV7-2
TGTGCCCTCAACTGCTGCTACCCCAAGAGCCCGCAAGAAGTTGATACGCAGTATTTT
CALNCCYPKSPQEVDTQYF
>many|TRBJ2-6|NA|TRBV7-8
TGTGCCAGCAGCGGGGGGGCCAACGTCCTGACTTTC
CASSGGANVLTF
>many|TRBJ2-3|NA|TRBV30
TGTGCCTGGAGTTCCAGGGGAGGATCAGATACGCAGTATTTT
CAWSSRGGSDTQYF
>many|TRBJ1-1|NA|TRBV12-3/TRBV12-4
TGTGCCAGCAGTTTCTTGTCGGGGAACACTGAAGCTTTCTTT
CASSFLSGNTEAFF
>many|TRBJ2-3|NA|TRBV12-3/TRBV12-4
TGTGCCAGCAGTGTACAGGGTTGGGCAGATACGCAGTATTTT
CASSVQGWADTQYF
>few|TRBJ2-5|TRBD2|TRBV29-1
TGCAGCGTTGGGGCGACTAGCGGGAAAGCGGAGACCCAGTACTTC
CSVGATSGKAETQYF
>few|TRBJ2-1|TRBD2|TRBV20-1
TGCAGTGCTAGAGTGGCTGGCCTAGCGGGAGACAATGAGCAGTTCTTC
CSARVAGLAGDNEQFF
>few|TRBJ2-1|NA|TRBV7-3
TGTGCCAGCAGCTTAACCTCGGGTGTAAGCTCCTACAATGAGCAGTTCTTC
CASSLTSGVSSYNEQFF
>NA|TRBJ1-2|TRBD1|TRBV28
TGTGCCAGCAGTTTCCACGCTAGACAGGGGCCCTTGCGGGGCTACACCTTC
CASSFHARQGPLRGYTF
>NA|TRBJ2-3|TRBD2|TRBV12-3/TRBV12-4
TGTGCCAGCAGCCCGTGGGGACTAGCGGGGATAGGTACGCAGTATTTT
CASSPWGLAGIGTQYF
>many|TRBJ1-1|NA|TRBV7-9
TGTGCCAGCAGCTTACGCGACACTGAAGCTTTCTTT
CASSLRDTEAFF
>many|TRBJ1-5|NA|TRBV7-2
TGTGCCAGCTCGGGGAGTCCCGGCGATGGGGGCAATCAGCCCCAGCATTTT
CASSGSPGDGGNQPQHF
>NA|TRBJ1-2|NA|TRBV6-1
TGTGCCAGCAGAGCAGACTTAGCTAACTATGGCTACACCTTC
CASRADLANYGYTF
>NA|TRBJ2-5|NA|TRBV5-1
TGCGCCAGCAGCCCGGTGGACCGCGAAGAGACCCAGTACTTC
CASSPVDREETQYF
>NA|TRBJ2-2|NA|TRBV12-3/TRBV12-4
TGTGCCAGCAGCAGGACCGAACTTAGCCGGGAGCTGTTTTTT
CASSRTELSRELFF
>few|TRBJ2-3|NA|TRBV5-8
TGTGCCAGCAGCTTGGCCTGGGGCACCCCAAGCACAGATACGCAGTATTTT
CASSLAWGTPSTDTQYF
>once|TRBJ1-2|NA|TRBV7-9
TGTGCCAGCAGCTTAATCTCCACACTCAATGGCTACACCTTC
CASSLISTLNGYTF
>many|TRBJ1-2|NA|TRBV28
TGTGCCAGCAGTGACCCCGGGGCCAACTATGGCTACACCTTC
CASSDPGANYGYTF
>many|TRBJ2-3|TRBD1|TRBV2
TGTGCCAGCAGTGAACCAGGGCCCCGGACAGGGGGTAGCACAGATACGCAGTATTTT
CASSEPGPRTGGSTDTQYF
>NA|TRBJ2-3|TRBD2|TRBV10-2
TGCGCCAGCAGTGGGACTAGCCGAAACACAGATACGCAGTATTTT
CASSGTSRNTDTQYF
>few|TRBJ2-1|TRBD1|TRBV3-1
TGTGCCAGCAGCCAACCGGGACAGGGACGTAATGAGCAGTTCTTC
CASSQPGQGRNEQFF
>few|TRBJ2-3|TRBD2|TRBV27
TGTGCCAGCAGTTTATTAGCGGGGGGGCGTGGCACAGATACGCAGTATTTT
CASSLLAGGRGTDTQYF
>many|TRBJ1-5|NA|TRBV7-9
TGTGCCAGCAGCTTAGGAGAGGATCAGCCCCAGCATTTT
CASSLGEDQPQHF
>many|TRBJ2-2|TRBD2|TRBV5-1
TGCGCCAGCAAGACTAGCGGGAACACCGGGGAGCTGTTTTTT
CASKTSGNTGELFF
>NA|TRBJ1-3|NA|TRBV11-2
TGTGCCAGCAACTTAGTTCGGGGGATTGCTGGAAACACCATATATTTT
CASNLVRGIAGNTIYF
>NA|TRBJ2-5|NA|TRBV9
TGTGCCAGCAGTACCTCGGGGCGGTACCAAGAGACCCAGTACTTC
CASSTSGRYQETQYF
>many|TRBJ1-5|NA|TRBV6-1
TGTGCCAGCAGGGAGCCAGGGCATAACAATCAGCCCCAGCATTTT
CASREPGHNNQPQHF
>many|TRBJ2-7|NA|TRBV27
TGTGCCAGCAGCCTCAACGGGGGTAACGAGCAGTACTTC
CASSLNGGNEQYF
>many|TRBJ2-7|TRBD1|TRBV7-2
TGTGCCAGCAGAACCCAGACAGGGACCTACGAGCAGTACTTC
CASRTQTGTYEQYF
>few|TRBJ1-1|TRBD1|TRBV27
TGTGCCAGCAGTGATATGGGGACAGGGACTGAAGCTTTCTTT
CASSDMGTGTEAFF